The rows below give T cell receptor beta chains drawn from one sample of a study of shared clonotypes between healthy human individuals. TCRdb keeps only in-frame clones here, not all; method: immunoSEQ multiplex PCR. The sample holds fewer than 400,000 clones, approximately 79% seen once. The sequenced sample was memory CD4+ T cells sorted from blood. These receptors all stem from a young man in good health. Each CDR3 is given with its conserved first and last residue. Each record gives: J gene, V gene, CDR3 protein.

>TRBJ1-2|TRBV11-3
CASSLGGYGYTF
>TRBJ2-1|TRBV11-2
CASRPLALLYNEQFF
>TRBJ2-7|TRBV27
CASSPTYEQYF
>TRBJ1-2|TRBV28
CASGTVFGYTF
>TRBJ2-1|TRBV15
CATSRDLGLEAEQFF
>TRBJ2-3|TRBV18
CASSPLSRLAGSTDTQYF
>TRBJ2-3|TRBV5-5
CASSFVLGGPTDTQYF
>TRBJ2-2|TRBV25-1
CASSDKRGLGTGELFF
>TRBJ2-5|TRBV5-1
CASSLGAQRETQYF
>TRBJ1-4|TRBV15
CATSIREKLFF
>TRBJ2-7|TRBV4-1
CASSLRDNEPRYEQYF
>TRBJ2-7|TRBV28
CASRAGTGPFSYEQYF
>TRBJ2-5|TRBV7-2
CASSLVAGGETQYF
>TRBJ1-2|TRBV2
CATDEQGEGYTF
>TRBJ2-5|TRBV7-2
CASSLGAGGGPTQYF
>TRBJ2-5|TRBV2
CASVPVQETQYF
>TRBJ2-3|TRBV5-5
CASSEGQVGDTQYF
>TRBJ2-1|TRBV5-1
CASSFGASGRLEQFF
>TRBJ1-5|TRBV15
CATSRDVHQPQHF
>TRBJ2-2|TRBV5-4
CASSAQTSGRAGELFF
>TRBJ2-1|TRBV2
CASSARSGRWNNEQFF
>TRBJ2-7|TRBV4-2
CASSQGGLAYEQYF
>TRBJ2-7|TRBV6-1
CASSRGGTVAYEQYF
>TRBJ2-2|TRBV5-4
CASSLLGNTGELFF
>TRBJ2-1|TRBV5-1
CASSADGTSYNEQFF
>TRBJ2-5|TRBV29-1
CSVEDGGQGRKETQYF
>TRBJ2-5|TRBV5-6
CASSPGVETQYF